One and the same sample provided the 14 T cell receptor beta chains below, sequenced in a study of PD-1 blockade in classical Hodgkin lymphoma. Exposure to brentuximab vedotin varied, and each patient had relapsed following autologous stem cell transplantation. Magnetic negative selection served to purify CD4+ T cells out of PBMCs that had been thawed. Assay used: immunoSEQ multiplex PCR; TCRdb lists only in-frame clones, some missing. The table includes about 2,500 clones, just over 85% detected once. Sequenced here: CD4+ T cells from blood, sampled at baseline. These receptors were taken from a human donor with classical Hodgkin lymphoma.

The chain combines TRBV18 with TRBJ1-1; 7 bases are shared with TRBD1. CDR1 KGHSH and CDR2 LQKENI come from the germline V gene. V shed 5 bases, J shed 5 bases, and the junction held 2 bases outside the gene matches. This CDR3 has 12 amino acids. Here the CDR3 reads CASSKQGTEAFF. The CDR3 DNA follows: TGTGCCAGCTCAAAACAGGGGACTGAAGCTTTCTTT.

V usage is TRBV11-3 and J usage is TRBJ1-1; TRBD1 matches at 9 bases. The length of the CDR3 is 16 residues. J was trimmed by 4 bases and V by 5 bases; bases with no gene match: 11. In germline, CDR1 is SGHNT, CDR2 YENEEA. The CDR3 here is CASSHYATGGGTEAFF. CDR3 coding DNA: TGTGCCAGCAGCCATTACGCCACAGGGGGCGGCACTGAAGCTTTCTTT.

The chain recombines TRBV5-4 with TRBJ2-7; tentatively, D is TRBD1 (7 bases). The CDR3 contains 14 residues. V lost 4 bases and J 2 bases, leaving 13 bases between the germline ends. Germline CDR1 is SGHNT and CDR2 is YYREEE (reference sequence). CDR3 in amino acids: CASSQGGTAYEQYF. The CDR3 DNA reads TGTGCCAGCAGCCAAGGGGGGACAGCCTACGAGCAGTACTTC.

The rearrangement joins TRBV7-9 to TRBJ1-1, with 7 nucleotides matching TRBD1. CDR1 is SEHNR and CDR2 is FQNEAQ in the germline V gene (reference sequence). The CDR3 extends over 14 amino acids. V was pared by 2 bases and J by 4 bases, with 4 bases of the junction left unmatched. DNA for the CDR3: TGTGCCAGCAGCTTATTAAGGGACAGCACTGAAGCTTTCTTT. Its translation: CASSLLRDSTEAFF.

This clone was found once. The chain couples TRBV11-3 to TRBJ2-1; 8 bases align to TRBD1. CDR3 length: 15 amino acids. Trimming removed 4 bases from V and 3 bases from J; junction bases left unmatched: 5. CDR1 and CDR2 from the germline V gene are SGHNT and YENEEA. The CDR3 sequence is CASSSRQGSYNEQFF. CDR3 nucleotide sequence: TGTGCCAGCAGCTCCCGACAGGGGAGCTACAATGAGCAGTTCTTC.

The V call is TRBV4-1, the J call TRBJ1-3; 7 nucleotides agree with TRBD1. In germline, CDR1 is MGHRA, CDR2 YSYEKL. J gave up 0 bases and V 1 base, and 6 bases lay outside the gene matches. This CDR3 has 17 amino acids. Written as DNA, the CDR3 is TGCGCCAGCAGCCAAGTCGCGACAGGGAGCTCTGGAAACACCATATATTTT. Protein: CASSQVATGSSGNTIYF.

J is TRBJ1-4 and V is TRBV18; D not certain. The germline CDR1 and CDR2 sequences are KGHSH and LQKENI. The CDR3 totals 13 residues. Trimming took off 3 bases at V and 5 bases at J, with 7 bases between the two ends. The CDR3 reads CASSPGINEKLFF. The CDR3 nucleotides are TGTGCCAGCTCACCGGGGATCAATGAAAAACTGTTTTTT.

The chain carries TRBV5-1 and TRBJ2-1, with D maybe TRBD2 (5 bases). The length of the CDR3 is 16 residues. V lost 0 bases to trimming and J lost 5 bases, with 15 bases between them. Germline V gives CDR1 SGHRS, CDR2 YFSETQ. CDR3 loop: CASSLVPGKGHNEQFF. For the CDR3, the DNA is TGCGCCAGCAGCTTGGTTCCGGGAAAGGGTCACAATGAGCAGTTCTTC.

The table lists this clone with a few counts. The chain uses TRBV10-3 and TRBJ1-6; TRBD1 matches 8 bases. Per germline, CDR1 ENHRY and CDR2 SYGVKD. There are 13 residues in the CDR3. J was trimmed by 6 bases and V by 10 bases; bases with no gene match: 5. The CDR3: CATGDRSNSPLHF. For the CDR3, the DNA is TGTGCCACCGGGGACAGGAGTAATTCACCCCTCCACTTT.

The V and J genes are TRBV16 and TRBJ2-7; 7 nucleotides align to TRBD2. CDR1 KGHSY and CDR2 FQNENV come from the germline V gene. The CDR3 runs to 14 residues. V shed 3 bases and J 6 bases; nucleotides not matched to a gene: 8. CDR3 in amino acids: CASSQGGGPGEQYF. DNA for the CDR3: TGTGCCAGCAGCCAGGGGGGAGGGCCCGGCGAGCAGTACTTC.

The CDR3 region is CASSIPNSPLHF. The CDR3 bases are TGTGCCAGCAGTATTCCAAATTCACCCCTCCACTTT. The V and J genes are TRBV27 and TRBJ1-6; D is undetermined. V was cut by 5 bases and J by 7 bases, with 6 bases left in between. CDR3 length: 12 amino acids. Looked up from germline, CDR1 is MNHEY and CDR2 is SMNVEV (reference sequence).

The CDR3 DNA follows: TGTGCCTGCACCGACAGGTACTCCTACAATGAGCAGTTCTTC. Protein: CACTDRYSYNEQFF. The chain uses TRBV30 and TRBJ2-1; the D gene is possibly TRBD1 (6 bases). Germline assignment: CDR1 GTSNPN and CDR2 SVGIG (reference sequence). V lost 6 bases, J lost 0 bases, and 12 bases lay in between. This CDR3 is 14 amino acids long. The complete variable domain, with remaining parts taken from reference TRBV30 and TRBJ2-1, reads SQTIHQWPATLVQPVGSPLSLECTVEGTSNPNLYWYRQAAGRGLQLLFYSVGIGQISSEVPQNLSASRPQDRQFILSSKKLLLSDSGFYLCACTDRYSYNEQFFGPGTRLTVL.

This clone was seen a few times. The CDR3 protein is CASSVVRNTEAFF. For the CDR3, the DNA is TGTGCCAGCAGCGTAGTACGTAACACTGAAGCTTTCTTT. This chain connects TRBV9 to TRBJ1-1; D gene ambiguous. Germline V gene sequence: CDR1 SGDLS, CDR2 YYNGEE. Between the trimmed V and J ends, which lost 0 bases and 2 bases, there was a span of 5 bases. The CDR3 covers 13 residues.

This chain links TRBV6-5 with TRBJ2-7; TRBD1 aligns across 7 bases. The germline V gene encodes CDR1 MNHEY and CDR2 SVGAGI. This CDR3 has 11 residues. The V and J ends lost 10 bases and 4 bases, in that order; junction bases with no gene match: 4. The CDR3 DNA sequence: TGTGCCACCCACAGGGGTTACGAGCAGTACTTC. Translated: CATHRGYEQYF.